This T cell receptor (beta chain) was sequenced for a study of CD8+ T cells in alopecia areata. Across the study: It was oral tofacitinib, at 5 to 10 mg twice daily, that treated patients received. The protocol delivered tofacitinib for 6 to 18 months, then withdrew it for 6 months.

As for this clone: Its antigen is not identified.

Individuals with alopecia areata gave both lesional scalp punch biopsies and peripheral blood for collection. The authors extracted RNA and reverse transcribed it into cDNA as the sequencing template. TCRdb keeps only in-frame clones here, not all; method: immunoSEQ multiplex PCR. The data show 150,000 to 200,000 clones, about 67% seen once. With 10 bases removed from V and 10 bases from J, the gap between germline ends came to 13 bases. The CDR3 has 10 residues. CDR1 is SEHNR and CDR2 is FQNEAQ in the germline V gene (reference sequence). Findings and limits, study-wide: TCRs were shared less clearly across patients than in mice, possibly for HLA-related reasons.

The TCR was taken from a human donor with alopecia areata. Specimen: CD8+ T cells sorted from blood, collected at week 0. The chain employs TRBV7-9 and TRBJ1-2; D uncertain. CDR3 sequence reads: CAMETIDYTF. In DNA, the CDR3 is TGTGCCATGGAGACTATTGACTACACCTTC.